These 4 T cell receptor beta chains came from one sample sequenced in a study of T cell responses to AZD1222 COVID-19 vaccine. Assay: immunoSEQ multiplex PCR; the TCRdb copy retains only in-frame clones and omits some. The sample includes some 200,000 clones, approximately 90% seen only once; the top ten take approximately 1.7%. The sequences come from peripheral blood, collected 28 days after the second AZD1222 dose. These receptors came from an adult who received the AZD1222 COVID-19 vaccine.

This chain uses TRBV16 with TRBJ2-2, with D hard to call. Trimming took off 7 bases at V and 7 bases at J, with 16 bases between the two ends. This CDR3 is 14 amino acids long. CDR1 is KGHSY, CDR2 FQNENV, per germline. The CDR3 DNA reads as TGTGCCAGCACCTCCGCCCGAAGACTCGGGGAGCTGTTTTTT. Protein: CASTSARRLGELFF.

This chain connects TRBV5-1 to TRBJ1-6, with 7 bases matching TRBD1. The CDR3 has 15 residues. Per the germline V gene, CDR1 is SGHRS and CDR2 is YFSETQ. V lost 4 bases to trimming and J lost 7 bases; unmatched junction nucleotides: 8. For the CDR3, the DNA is TGCGCCAGCAGCCCCAGGGGGTCTCGGAATTCACCCCTCCACTTT. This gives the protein CASSPRGSRNSPLHF.

The CDR3 region is CATSRGNRDTNTEAFF. The DNA of the CDR3 is TGTGCCACCAGCAGAGGAAATCGAGATACGAACACTGAAGCTTTCTTT. This chain uses TRBV15 with TRBJ1-1; no definite D call. The CDR3 sequence is 16 residues long. CDR1 and CDR2 (germline): LNHNV, YYDKDF (reference sequence). Trimming removed 1 base from V and 1 base from J, with 13 bases in between.

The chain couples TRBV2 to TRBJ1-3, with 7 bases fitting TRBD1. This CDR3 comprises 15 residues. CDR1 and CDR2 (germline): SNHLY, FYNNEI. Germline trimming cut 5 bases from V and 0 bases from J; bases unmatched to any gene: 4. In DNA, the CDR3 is TGTGCCAGCAGTCGACAGGGCCTCTCTGGAAACACCATATATTTT. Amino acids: CASSRQGLSGNTIYF.